This T cell receptor beta chain was documented in a study of T cells in Graves' hyperthyroidism and ophthalmopathy. Overall study findings and caveats: Expanded thyroid clonotypes (above 0.001) were mostly also found in blood. The model's output predicted ophthalmopathy at a median of 6.5 months prior to onset.

Regions amplified from RNA transcripts were the TCR beta CDR3 regions. First-round RT-PCR targeting the TCR CDR3 was performed with the HTBI primer set. TCRdb called the multiplex PCR reads again in MiXCR, with one record for every CDR3 protein. The data hold about 340,000 distinct CDR3 sequences, with roughly 21% observed a single time. V dropped 5 bases and J dropped 1 base, with 14 bases sitting between them. The CDR3 has 15 amino acids. Per germline, CDR1 SGHTA and CDR2 FQGTGA. The table lists this clonotype with a few counts. Its target is not known. Calling Graves' hyperthyroidism stable meant ophthalmopathy did not progress within 18 months.

The rearrangement uses TRBV7-3 and TRBJ1-1; D is perhaps TRBD1 (5 bases). The clonotype originates from a woman in her fifties or sixties with Graves' hyperthyroidism. The source material was blood. CDR3 in amino acids: CASSPLKGRNTEAFF. CDR3 nucleotide sequence: TGTGCCAGCAGCCCACTTAAGGGGAGGAACACTGAAGCTTTCTTT.